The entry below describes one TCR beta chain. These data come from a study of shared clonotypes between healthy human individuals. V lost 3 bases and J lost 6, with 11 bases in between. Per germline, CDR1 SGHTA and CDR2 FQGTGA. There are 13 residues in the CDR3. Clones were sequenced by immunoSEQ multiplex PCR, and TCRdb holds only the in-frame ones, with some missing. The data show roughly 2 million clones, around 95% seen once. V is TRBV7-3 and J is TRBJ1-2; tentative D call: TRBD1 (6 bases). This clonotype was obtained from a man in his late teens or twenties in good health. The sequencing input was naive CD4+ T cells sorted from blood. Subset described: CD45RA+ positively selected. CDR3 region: CASSFDRRDGYTF. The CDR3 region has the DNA TGTGCCAGCAGCTTCGACAGGAGGGATGGCTACACCTTC.